The 14 T cell receptor beta chains in this list originate from one sample, sequenced in a study of T cells in narcolepsy. Sequencing used immunoSEQ multiplex PCR; TCRdb keeps in-frame clones, though not all of them. Among around 26,000 clones listed, 84% were seen once. Material for sequencing was CD45RA- memory CD4+ T cells from PBMCs. The receptors were gathered from a human donor with narcolepsy.

This chain connects TRBV6-6 to TRBJ2-7; no clear D gene. With 6 bases removed from V and 7 bases from J, the gap between germline ends came to 13 bases. Per germline, CDR1 MNHNY and CDR2 SVGAGI (reference sequence). The CDR3 sequence is 12 residues long. The CDR3: CASSPVPAEQYF. Here the CDR3 DNA reads TGTGCCAGCAGCCCCGTCCCGGCTGAGCAGTACTTC.

This clone was observed a single time. The DNA of the CDR3 is TGTGCCAGCAAGAAGGGAATGGATACGCAGTATTTT. Translating it yields CASKKGMDTQYF. This chain connects TRBV2 to TRBJ2-3; D unclear. There are 12 residues in the CDR3. Trimming left V 7 bases short and J 6 bases short, with 11 bases between. The germline gives CDR1 SNHLY, CDR2 FYNNEI.

This chain joins TRBV5-4 and TRBJ1-4, with a tentative D call TRBD1 (6 bases). Germline V lookup: CDR1 SGHNT, CDR2 YYREEE (reference sequence). The CDR3 runs to 15 residues. Trimming cost V 5 bases and J 7 bases, with 18 bases left between them. CDR3 coding DNA: TGTGCCAGCAGTGACGAGGACAGCCTGGGTGAAAAACTGTTTTTT. This encodes CASSDEDSLGEKLFF. The entire variable domain, with the rest obtained from reference TRBV5-4 and TRBJ1-4, is as follows: ETGVTQSPTHLIKTRGQQVTLRCSSQSGHNTVSWYQQALGQGPQFIFQYYREEENGRGNFPPRFSGLQFPNYSSELNVNALELDDSALYLCASSDEDSLGEKLFFGSGTQLSVL.

The chain is built from TRBV9 and TRBJ2-3; the D is unclear. Trimming stripped 0 bases from V and 2 bases from J, with 10 bases between. CDR1 and CDR2 (germline): SGDLS, YYNGEE. The CDR3 is 15 amino acids. In DNA, the CDR3 is TGTGCCAGCAGCGTAGGGCCGATGATCACAGATACGCAGTATTTT. Translating it yields CASSVGPMITDTQYF.

The chain uses TRBV9 and TRBJ1-6; D perhaps matches TRBD1 (5 bases). Per germline, CDR1 SGDLS and CDR2 YYNGEE. This CDR3 region has 14 residues. V was shortened by 2 bases and J by 3 bases, with 6 bases between the two germline ends. The DNA of the CDR3 is TGTGCCAGCAGCGTGGGGGACTATAATTCACCCCTCCACTTT. It codes for CASSVGDYNSPLHF.

The chain is built from TRBV7-2 and TRBJ2-5; D is possibly TRBD2 (5 bases). The germline V and J ends were trimmed by 2 bases and 5 bases, with 12 bases remaining between them. The CDR3 sequence is 14 residues long. Germline V gene data show CDR1 as SGHTA and CDR2 as FQGNSA. The CDR3 DNA is TGTGCCAGCAGCTTAAGTTCCGGGAAGGAGACCCAGTACTTC. Translating gives CASSLSSGKETQYF.

This sequence joins TRBV5-4 and TRBJ2-7; D is ambiguous. V was pared by 1 base and J by 6 bases, with 14 bases between. In germline, CDR1 is SGHNT, CDR2 YYREEE (reference sequence). There are 14 residues in the CDR3. The CDR3 DNA is TGTGCCAGCAGCTTGTCTCCGGTTCAAGCCGAGCAGTACTTC. It encodes CASSLSPVQAEQYF.

The J gene is TRBJ2-5, the V gene TRBV29-1; 8 positions agree with TRBD2. The ends lost 7 bases at V and 2 bases at J; junction bases unmatched: 9. Germline CDR1 is SQVTM and CDR2 is ANQGSEA. The CDR3 contains 14 residues. Written as DNA, the CDR3 is TGCAGCGCCCTAGGGGCGGGAGGACAAGAGACCCAGTACTTC. Translating gives CSALGAGGQETQYF.

The V and J genes are TRBV5-5 and TRBJ2-3; D gene unclear. The V gene's germline CDR1 is SGHKS and CDR2 YYEKEE (reference sequence). V was shortened by 0 bases and J by 5 bases, with 10 bases between the two germline ends. This CDR3 is built from 14 residues. CDR3 sequence (DNA): TGTGCCAGCAGCTTGGTCTTAGCAGGAGATACGCAGTATTTT. This codes for CASSLVLAGDTQYF.

The chain is built from TRBV29-1 and TRBJ2-7; perhaps TRBD2 as D (5 bases). The CDR3 sequence is 12 residues long. CDR1 SQVTM and CDR2 ANQGSEA come from the germline V gene. V was cut by 3 bases and J by 5 bases, with 11 bases left in between. In nucleotides, the CDR3 is TGCAGCGTTGACGGACCCGGGGACGAGCAGTACTTC. Its translation is CSVDGPGDEQYF.

CDR3 nucleotide sequence: TGTGCCAGCAGTCCACAGGGTTCTGGAAACACCATATATTTT. As protein: CASSPQGSGNTIYF. The chain couples TRBV6-5 to TRBJ1-3; D is perhaps TRBD1 (6 bases). V lost 5 bases and J 1 base, leaving 9 bases between the germline ends. CDR1 is MNHEY, CDR2 SVGAGI, per germline. The length of the CDR3 is 14 residues.

The chain joins TRBV6-6 to TRBJ1-1; D gene ambiguous. The germline gives CDR1 MNHNY, CDR2 SVGAGI (reference sequence). CDR3 size: 11 residues. Trimming removed 7 bases at V and 4 bases at J, with 7 bases between. CDR3 DNA: TGTGCCAGCATTCGTGGCACTGAAGCTTTCTTT. It encodes CASIRGTEAFF.

CDR3 DNA: TGTGCCAGCAGTTACTCTGTGGGAAAAACCGGGGAGCTGTTTTTT. Translation gives CASSYSVGKTGELFF. The chain joins TRBV6-5 to TRBJ2-2; D call uncertain. The CDR3 is 15 residues long. V lost 0 bases to trimming and J lost 5 bases, with 10 bases between them. Germline CDR1 reads MNHEY; CDR2 reads SVGAGI.

There are a few counts of this clone. The gene calls are TRBV19 and TRBJ2-1; possibly TRBD1 for D (6 bases). CDR1 and CDR2 from the germline V gene are LNHDA and SQIVND (reference sequence). The CDR3 sequence is 15 residues long. V was cut by 3 bases and J by 4 bases, with 13 bases left in between. The chain's CDR3 is CASSIGGRAYNEQFF. The CDR3 DNA reads as TGTGCCAGTAGTATTGGGGGCAGGGCGTACAATGAGCAGTTCTTC.